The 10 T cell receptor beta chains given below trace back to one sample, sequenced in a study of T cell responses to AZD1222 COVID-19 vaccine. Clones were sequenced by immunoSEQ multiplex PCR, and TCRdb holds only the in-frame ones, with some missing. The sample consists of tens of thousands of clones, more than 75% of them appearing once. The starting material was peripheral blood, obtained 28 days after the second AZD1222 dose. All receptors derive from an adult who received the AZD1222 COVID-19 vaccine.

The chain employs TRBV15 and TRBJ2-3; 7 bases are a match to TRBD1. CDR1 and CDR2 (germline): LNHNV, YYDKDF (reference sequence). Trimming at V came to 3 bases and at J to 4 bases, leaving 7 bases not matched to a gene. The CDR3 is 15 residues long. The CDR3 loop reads CATSSRGRGSDTQYF. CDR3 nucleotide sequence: TGTGCCACCAGCAGTAGGGGGCGAGGGTCAGATACGCAGTATTTT. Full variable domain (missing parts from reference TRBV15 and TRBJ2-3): DAMVIQNPRYQVTQFGKPVTLSCSQTLNHNVMYWYQQKSSQAPKLLFHYYDKDFNNEADTPDNFQSRRPNTSFCFLDIRSPGLGDTAMYLCATSSRGRGSDTQYFGPGTRLTVL.

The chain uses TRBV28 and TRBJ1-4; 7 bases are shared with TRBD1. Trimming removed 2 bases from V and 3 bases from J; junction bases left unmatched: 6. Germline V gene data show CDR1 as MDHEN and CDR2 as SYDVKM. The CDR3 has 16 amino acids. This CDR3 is CASSLTGTVPNEKLFF. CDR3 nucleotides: TGTGCCAGCAGTTTAACCGGGACAGTCCCTAATGAAAAACTGTTTTTT.

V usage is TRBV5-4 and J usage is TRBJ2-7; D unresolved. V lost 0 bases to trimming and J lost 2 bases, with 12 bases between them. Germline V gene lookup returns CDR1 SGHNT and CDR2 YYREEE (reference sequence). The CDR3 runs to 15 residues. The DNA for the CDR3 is TGTGCCAGCAGCTTGGGGAAGGGCCCTACCTACGAGCAGTACTTC. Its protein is CASSLGKGPTYEQYF. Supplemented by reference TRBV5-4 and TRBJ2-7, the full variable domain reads ETGVTQSPTHLIKTRGQQVTLRCSSQSGHNTVSWYQQALGQGPQFIFQYYREEENGRGNFPPRFSGLQFPNYSSELNVNALELDDSALYLCASSLGKGPTYEQYFGPGTRLTVT.

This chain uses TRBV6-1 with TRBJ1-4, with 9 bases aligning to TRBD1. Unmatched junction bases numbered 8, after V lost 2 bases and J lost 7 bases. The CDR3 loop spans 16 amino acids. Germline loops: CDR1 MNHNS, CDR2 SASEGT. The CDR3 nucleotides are TGTGCCAGCAGTGAATTGGGGGGACAGGGTGGTGAAAAACTGTTTTTT. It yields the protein CASSELGGQGGEKLFF.

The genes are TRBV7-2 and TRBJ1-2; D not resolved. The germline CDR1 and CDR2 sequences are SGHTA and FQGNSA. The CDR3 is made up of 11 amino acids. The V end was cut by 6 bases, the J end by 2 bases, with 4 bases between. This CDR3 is CASSKNYGYTF. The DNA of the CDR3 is TGTGCCAGCAGTAAAAACTATGGCTACACCTTC. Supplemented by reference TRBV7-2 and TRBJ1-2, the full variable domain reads GAGVSQSPSNKVTEKGKDVELRCDPISGHTALYWYRQSLGQGLEFLIYFQGNSAPDKSGLPSDRFSAERTGGSVSTLTIQRTQQEDSAVYLCASSKNYGYTFGSGTRLTVV.

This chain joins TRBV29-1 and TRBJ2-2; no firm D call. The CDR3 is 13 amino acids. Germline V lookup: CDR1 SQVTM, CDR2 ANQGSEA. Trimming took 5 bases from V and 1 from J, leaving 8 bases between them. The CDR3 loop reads CSVSHKNTGELFF. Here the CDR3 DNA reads TGCAGCGTTAGCCACAAGAACACCGGGGAGCTGTTTTTT.

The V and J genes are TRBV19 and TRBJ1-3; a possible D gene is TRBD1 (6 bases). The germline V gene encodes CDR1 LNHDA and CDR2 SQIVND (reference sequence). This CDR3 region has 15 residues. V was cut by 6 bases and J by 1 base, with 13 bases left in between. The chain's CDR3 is CASRPKTGSGNTIYF. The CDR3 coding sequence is TGTGCCAGTAGGCCCAAAACAGGGTCTGGAAACACCATATATTTT.

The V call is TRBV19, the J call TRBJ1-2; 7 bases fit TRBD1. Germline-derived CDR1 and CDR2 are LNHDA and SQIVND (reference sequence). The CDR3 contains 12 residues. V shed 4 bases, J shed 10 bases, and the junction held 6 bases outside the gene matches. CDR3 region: CASSKQGSTYTF. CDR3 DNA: TGTGCCAGTAGTAAACAGGGGAGTACCTACACCTTC.

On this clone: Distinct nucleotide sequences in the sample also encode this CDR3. CDR3 sequence: CASSQEGGTYEQYF. In DNA, the CDR3 is TGCGCCAGCAGCCAAGAGGGCGGAACCTACGAGCAGTACTTC. The chain couples TRBV4-3 to TRBJ2-7; D uncertain. Germline lookup yields CDR1 LGHNA and CDR2 YSLEER. There are 14 residues in the CDR3. Trimming stripped 0 bases from V and 2 bases from J, with 8 bases between.

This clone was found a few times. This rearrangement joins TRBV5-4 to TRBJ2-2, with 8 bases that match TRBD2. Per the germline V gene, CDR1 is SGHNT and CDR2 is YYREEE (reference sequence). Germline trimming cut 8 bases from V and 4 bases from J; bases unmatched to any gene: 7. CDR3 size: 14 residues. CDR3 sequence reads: CASSGDPTTGELFF. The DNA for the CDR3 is TGTGCCAGTAGCGGGGACCCGACCACCGGGGAGCTGTTTTTT. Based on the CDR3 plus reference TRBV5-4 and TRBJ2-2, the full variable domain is ETGVTQSPTHLIKTRGQQVTLRCSSQSGHNTVSWYQQALGQGPQFIFQYYREEENGRGNFPPRFSGLQFPNYSSELNVNALELDDSALYLCASSGDPTTGELFFGEGSRLTVL.